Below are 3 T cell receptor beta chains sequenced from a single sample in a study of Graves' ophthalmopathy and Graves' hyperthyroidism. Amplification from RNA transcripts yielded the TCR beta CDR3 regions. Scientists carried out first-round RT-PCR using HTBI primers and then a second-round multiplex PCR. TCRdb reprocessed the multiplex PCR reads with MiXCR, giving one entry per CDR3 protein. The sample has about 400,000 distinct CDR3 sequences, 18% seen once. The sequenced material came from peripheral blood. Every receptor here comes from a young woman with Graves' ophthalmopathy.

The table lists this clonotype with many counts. CDR3 DNA: TGCAGTGGAACGAAGGGACTGGCGTACGAGCAGTACTTC. Translation gives CSGTKGLAYEQYF. The rearrangement links TRBV20-1 to TRBJ2-7; weak D call: TRBD2 (6 bases). Germline CDR1 and CDR2: DFQATT and SNEGSKA (reference sequence). This CDR3 is built from 13 residues. V shed 7 bases and J shed 4 bases, with 17 bases lying between them.

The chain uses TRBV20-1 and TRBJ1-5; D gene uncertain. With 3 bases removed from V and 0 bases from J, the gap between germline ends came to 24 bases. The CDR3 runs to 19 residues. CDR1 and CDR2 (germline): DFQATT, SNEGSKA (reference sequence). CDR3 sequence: CSARDRRAFLRDSNQPQHF. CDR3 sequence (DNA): TGCAGTGCTAGGGATCGTAGGGCCTTTCTACGCGATAGCAATCAGCCCCAGCATTTT.

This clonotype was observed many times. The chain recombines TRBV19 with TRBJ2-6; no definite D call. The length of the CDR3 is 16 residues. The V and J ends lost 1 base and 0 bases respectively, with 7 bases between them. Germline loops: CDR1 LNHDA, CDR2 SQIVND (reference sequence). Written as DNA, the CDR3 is TGTGCCAGTAGTATAGGTCGGCCCTCTGGGGCCAACGTCCTGACTTTC. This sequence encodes CASSIGRPSGANVLTF. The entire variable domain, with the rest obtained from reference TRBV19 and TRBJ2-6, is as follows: DGGITQSPKYLFRKEGQNVTLSCEQNLNHDAMYWYRQDPGQGLRLIYYSQIVNDFQKGDIAEGYSVSREKKESFPLTVTSAQKNPTAFYLCASSIGRPSGANVLTFGAGSRLTVL.